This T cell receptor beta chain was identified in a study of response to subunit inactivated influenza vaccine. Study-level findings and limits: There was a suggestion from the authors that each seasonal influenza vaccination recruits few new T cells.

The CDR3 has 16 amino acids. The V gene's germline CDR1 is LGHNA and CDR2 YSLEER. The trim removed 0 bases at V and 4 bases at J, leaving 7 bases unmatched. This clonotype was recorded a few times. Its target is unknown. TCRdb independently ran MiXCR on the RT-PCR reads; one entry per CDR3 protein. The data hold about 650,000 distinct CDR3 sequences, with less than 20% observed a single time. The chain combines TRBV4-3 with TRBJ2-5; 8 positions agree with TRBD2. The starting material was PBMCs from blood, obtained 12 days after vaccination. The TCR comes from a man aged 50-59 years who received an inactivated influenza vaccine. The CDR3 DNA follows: TGCGCCAGCAGCCAAGATAACAGCGGGAGTGGAGAGACCCAGTACTTC. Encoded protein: CASSQDNSGSGETQYF.